One and the same sample provided the 32 T cell receptor beta chains below, sequenced in a study of early T cells in non-severe SARS-CoV-2 infection. TCRdb recomputed calls from the 5' RACE reads with MiXCR, one row per CDR3 protein. Of under 85,000 distinct CDR3 sequences listed, roughly 12% are singletons. This specimen consisted of whole blood, obtained at baseline. These TCRs come from an adult who was a healthcare worker with PCR-confirmed SARS-CoV-2 infection or an uninfected control (not recorded which). The donor label of this sample is uncertain.

In this sample, this clonotype turned up many times. The rearrangement uses TRBV9 and TRBJ1-2; no clear D. V gave up 3 bases and J gave up 1 base, with 10 bases separating them. CDR3 length: 14 amino acids. The germline gives CDR1 SGDLS, CDR2 YYNGEE. The CDR3 nucleotides are TGTGCCAGCAGCGCGTCAGGCGGTAACTATGGCTACACCTTC. This sequence encodes CASSASGGNYGYTF.

This clonotype was counted once. The chain combines TRBV18 with TRBJ1-2; 7 bases agree with TRBD1. V was clipped by 3 bases and J by 4 bases; unmatched bases: 5. Germline V gene data show CDR1 as KGHSH and CDR2 as LQKENI. The CDR3 contains 14 residues. The CDR3 spells CASSPNRDSYGYTF. In DNA, the CDR3 is TGTGCCAGCTCACCGAACCGGGACAGCTATGGCTACACCTTC.

This clonotype was seen only a few times. The genes are TRBV19 and TRBJ2-2; D unclear. V lost 7 bases and J 0 bases, leaving 6 bases between the germline ends. The CDR3 is 13 residues long. Germline-derived CDR1 and CDR2 are LNHDA and SQIVND (reference sequence). The CDR3 reads CASTNPNTGELFF. Written as DNA, the CDR3 is TGTGCCAGTACTAACCCGAACACCGGGGAGCTGTTTTTT.

This clonotype appeared a few times. The rearrangement joins TRBV20-1 to TRBJ1-1, with 8 bases identical to TRBD1. Looked up from germline, CDR1 is DFQATT and CDR2 is SNEGSKA (reference sequence). CDR3 size: 14 residues. V lost 6 bases to trimming and J lost 1 base; unmatched junction nucleotides: 7. CDR3 sequence: CSARAGQANTEAFF. As DNA, the CDR3 is TGCAGTGCACGAGCGGGACAGGCGAACACTGAAGCTTTCTTT.

This clonotype was counted a few times. CDR3 region: CASSYTTGISSYEQYF. The CDR3 bases are TGTGCCAGCAGTTACACCACAGGGATCTCCTCCTACGAGCAGTACTTC. The chain has TRBV6-5 and TRBJ2-7; D might be TRBD1 (6 bases). V dropped 2 bases and J dropped 0 bases, with 14 bases sitting between them. Germline V lookup: CDR1 MNHEY, CDR2 SVGAGI. The CDR3 covers 16 residues.

In this sample, this clonotype turned up many times. The chain has TRBV11-2 and TRBJ2-3; D gene ambiguous. CDR1 and CDR2 from the germline V gene are SGHAT and FQNNGV. CDR3 size: 15 residues. V was cut by 1 base and J by 3 bases, with 11 bases left in between. Here the CDR3 DNA reads TGTGCCAGCAGCTTAGGAGATTCTGGGACAGATACGCAGTATTTT. Protein product: CASSLGDSGTDTQYF. The whole variable domain, remainder taken from reference TRBV11-2 and TRBJ2-3, is EAGVAQSPRYKIIEKRQSVAFWCNPISGHATLYWYQQILGQGPKLLIQFQNNGVVDDSQLPKDRFSAERLKGVDSTLKIQPAKLEDSAVYLCASSLGDSGTDTQYFGPGTRLTVL.

This clonotype turned up a few times. The junction does not match germline at one end; this may be a read error. This chain joins TRBV3-1 and TRBJ1-3, with D unclear. The CDR3 runs to 16 residues. Germline values: CDR1 LGHDT, CDR2 YNNKEL (reference sequence). CDR3 DNA: TGTGCCAGCAGCCAAGGAGACCGGACCTCTGGAAACACCATGTATTTT. It specifies CASSQGDRTSGNTMYF.

V usage is TRBV6-5 and J usage is TRBJ2-1; the match to TRBD2 covers 8 bases. This CDR3 comprises 15 residues. Germline V lookup: CDR1 MNHEY, CDR2 SVGAGI. The V and J ends lost 6 bases and 5 bases, in that order; junction bases with no gene match: 9. The CDR3 reads CASSRTGTRNNEQFF. The CDR3 DNA follows: TGTGCCAGCAGCAGAACCGGGACTAGGAACAATGAGCAGTTCTTC.

This clonotype occurred a few times. The chain links TRBV10-1 to TRBJ2-2, with D perhaps matching TRBD1 or TRBD2 (6 bases each). The germline V and J ends were trimmed by 4 bases and 7 bases, with 19 bases remaining between them. The CDR3 contains 16 residues. Germline-derived CDR1 and CDR2 are WNHNN and SYGVQD (reference sequence). CDR3 region: CASSVSYGGPIGELFF. In DNA form, the CDR3 reads TGCGCCAGCAGTGTATCATATGGGGGGCCGATCGGGGAGCTGTTTTTT.

This clonotype was counted at least ten times. The chain couples TRBV5-1 to TRBJ2-3; 7 positions match TRBD2. The CDR3 consists of 15 residues. Germline assignment: CDR1 SGHRS and CDR2 YFSETQ. The junction had 10 bases not matched to a gene; V was cut back by 4 bases and J by 5 bases. The CDR3 nucleotides read TGCGCCAGCAGCCTGAGGCCGGGGGGTGAAGATACGCAGTATTTT. This encodes CASSLRPGGEDTQYF.

This clonotype came up many times. The chain has TRBV25-1 and TRBJ2-3; 7 bases fit TRBD2. Germline CDR1 is MGHDK and CDR2 is SYGVNS. CDR3 length equals 14 residues. Trimming took 7 bases from V and 0 from J; bases not matched to a gene: 4. The CDR3 here is CASNSGISTDTQYF. As DNA, the CDR3 is TGTGCCAGCAACAGCGGGATTAGCACAGATACGCAGTATTTT.

CDR3 sequence reads: CASSLEQGYNSPLHF. For the CDR3, the DNA is TGCGCCAGCAGCTTAGAACAGGGGTATAATTCACCCCTCCACTTT. The chain has TRBV5-1 and TRBJ1-6, with 7 bases matching TRBD1. V dropped 2 bases and J dropped 4; count of bases not matched to a gene: 3. The CDR3 runs 15 residues. CDR1 SGHRS and CDR2 YFSETQ come from the germline V gene.

This clonotype was counted only a few times. The chain joins TRBV20-1 to TRBJ2-1, with 13 bases identical to TRBD2. V dropped 3 bases and J dropped 8; count of bases not matched to a gene: 10. CDR1 and CDR2 (germline): DFQATT, SNEGSKA (reference sequence). This CDR3 is built from 16 residues. CDR3 nucleotides: TGCAGTGCTAGTTTGTTGGGGACTAGCGGGATGTATGAGCAGTTCTTC. Translation: CSASLLGTSGMYEQFF.

V gene TRBV6-2 or TRBV6-3 combines with J gene TRBJ2-7, with 9 bases fitting TRBD2. The ends lost 3 bases at V and 0 bases at J; junction bases unmatched: 18. The CDR3 contains 20 residues. The germline V gene encodes CDR1 MNHEY and CDR2 SVGEGT. CDR3 sequence: CASSYQTAQSGGLSSYEQYF. The CDR3 nucleotides read TGTGCCAGCAGTTATCAAACCGCCCAAAGCGGGGGGCTGAGCTCCTACGAGCAGTACTTC.

This clonotype was seen repeatedly, ten times or more. The chain carries TRBV6-6 and TRBJ1-5; D uncertain. Trimming stripped 7 bases from V and 7 bases from J, with 11 bases between. Germline CDR1 and CDR2: MNHNY and SVGAGI (reference sequence). CDR3 size: 12 residues. CDR3 DNA: TGTGCCAGCACCGCGGCCGGCCAGCCCCAGCATTTT. Translation: CASTAAGQPQHF.

This clonotype was seen only a few times. The chain links TRBV20-1 to TRBJ2-1, with 12 bases matching TRBD2. The CDR3 loop spans 12 amino acids. Trimming took 4 bases from V and 10 from J; bases not matched to a gene: 2. CDR1 and CDR2 (germline): DFQATT, SNEGSKA (reference sequence). The CDR3 reads CSATGLAGEQFF. CDR3 coding DNA: TGCAGTGCTACGGGACTAGCGGGCGAGCAGTTCTTC.

This clonotype showed up just a few times. This chain uses TRBV18 with TRBJ1-3; D uncertain. The CDR3 contains 16 residues. The V end was cut by 2 bases, the J end by 4 bases, with 15 bases between. Germline V CDR1 and CDR2: KGHSH, LQKENI. Written as DNA, the CDR3 is TGTGCCAGCTCACCATCGTTCACCCGGACCGGAAACACCATATATTTT. It is translated as CASSPSFTRTGNTIYF.

CDR3 sequence: CASSYRGYEQYF. CDR3 nucleotides: TGCGCCAGCAGCTACAGGGGTTACGAGCAGTACTTC. The V call is TRBV10-1, the J call TRBJ2-7, with 7 bases matching TRBD1. This CDR3 has 12 amino acids. Germline CDR1 reads WNHNN; CDR2 reads SYGVQD (reference sequence). Trimming removed 6 bases from V and 4 bases from J; junction bases left unmatched: 3.

This clonotype was observed a few times. The rearrangement joins TRBV12-3 or TRBV12-4 to TRBJ1-6, with TRBD1 matching over 10 bases. The CDR3 covers 14 residues. The ends lost 7 bases at V and 13 bases at J; junction bases unmatched: 10. The CDR3, as DNA: TGTGCCAGCATGGACAGGGGGTCGCACTCCCCCCTCCACTTT. Amino acid sequence: CASMDRGSHSPLHF.

This clonotype came up a few times. This chain joins TRBV21-1 and TRBJ2-6; the table's D call, TRBD1, was not checked against the DNA. TRBV21-1 constitutes a pseudogene. The CDR3 consists of 18 residues. In DNA, the CDR3 is TGTGCCAGCAGCAAAAATCAGGGGACCTTTTCTGGGGCCAACGTCCTGACTTTC. Translating gives CASSKNQGTFSGANVLTF.

This clonotype was detected only a few times. The J gene is TRBJ2-1, the V gene TRBV3-1; D gene uncertain. V shed 1 base and J shed 3 bases, with 4 bases lying between them. Germline V CDR1 and CDR2: LGHDT, YNNKEL (reference sequence). This CDR3 has 13 residues. DNA for the CDR3: TGTGCCAGCAGCCAAGCCTACTACAATGAGCAGTTCTTC. The encoded protein is CASSQAYYNEQFF.

This clonotype turned up a few times. The chain couples TRBV6-2 or TRBV6-3 to TRBJ1-1, with 7 bases aligning to TRBD1. Germline V gives CDR1 MNHEY, CDR2 SVGEGT. CDR3 length: 15 amino acids. V was pared by 6 bases and J by 1 base, with 8 bases of the junction left unmatched. The CDR3 nucleotides are TGTGCCAGCAGCCCAGGGGGGTTCCAGAACACTGAAGCTTTCTTT. Translating it yields CASSPGGFQNTEAFF.

In this sample, this clonotype turned up a few times. The gene calls are TRBV13 and TRBJ2-2, with TRBD1 matching over 9 bases. From germline, CDR1 is PRHDT and CDR2 FYEKMQ (reference sequence). Trimming removed 5 bases from V and 6 bases from J; junction bases left unmatched: 7. The CDR3 covers 15 residues. CDR3 in DNA: TGTGCCAGCAGCACGTGGACAGGGGAGGCCGGGGAGCTGTTTTTT. Translating it yields CASSTWTGEAGELFF. The complete variable domain, with remaining parts taken from reference TRBV13 and TRBJ2-2, reads AAGVIQSPRHLIKEKRETATLKCYPIPRHDTVYWYQQGPGQDPQFLISFYEKMQSDKGSIPDRFSAQQFSDYHSELNMSSLELGDSALYFCASSTWTGEAGELFFGEGSRLTVL.

This clonotype was counted ten times or more. This sequence joins TRBV6-6 and TRBJ2-5, with D possibly TRBD1 on 5 matching bases. CDR1 and CDR2 (germline): MNHNY, SVGAGI (reference sequence). This CDR3 contains 14 residues. V lost 2 bases and J lost 4, with 11 bases in between. DNA for the CDR3: TGTGCCAGCAGTTACGGTCCAGGGATAGAGACCCAGTACTTC. Protein: CASSYGPGIETQYF.

This clonotype has ten or more counts. The genes are TRBV19 and TRBJ2-1, with 7 positions matching TRBD1. V was clipped by 7 bases and J by 1 base; unmatched bases: 7. Germline lookup yields CDR1 LNHDA and CDR2 SQIVND (reference sequence). The CDR3 is 15 amino acids. The DNA of the CDR3 is TGTGCCAGTAAGGCGGTGACAGGGTCCTACAATGAGCAGTTCTTC. Residues: CASKAVTGSYNEQFF. Looking up the rest from reference TRBV19 and TRBJ2-1 gives the full variable domain: DGGITQSPKYLFRKEGQNVTLSCEQNLNHDAMYWYRQDPGQGLRLIYYSQIVNDFQKGDIAEGYSVSREKKESFPLTVTSAQKNPTAFYLCASKAVTGSYNEQFFGPGTRLTVL.

This clonotype was picked up a small number of times. The chain recombines TRBV5-1 with TRBJ2-2; D is perhaps TRBD1 (6 bases). Germline CDR1 SGHRS, CDR2 YFSETQ. V was pared by 5 bases and J by 1 base, with 12 bases between. The CDR3 has 15 residues. This CDR3 reads CASRRTVMNTGELFF. DNA for the CDR3: TGCGCCAGCAGGCGGACAGTAATGAACACCGGGGAGCTGTTTTTT.

The gene calls are TRBV7-7 and TRBJ2-3, with a tentative D call TRBD1 (5 bases). Germline CDR1 SSHAT, CDR2 FNYEAQ (reference sequence). The CDR3 totals 17 residues. V was trimmed by 4 bases and J by 5 bases, leaving 22 bases between them. The CDR3 loop is CASSSSPRGARGDTQYF. The CDR3 coding sequence is TGTGCCAGCAGCTCCTCACCAAGGGGCGCGCGTGGAGATACGCAGTATTTT.

The rearrangement uses TRBV19 and TRBJ2-1; D is perhaps TRBD1 (5 bases). V gave up 3 bases and J gave up 6 bases, with 12 bases separating them. The CDR3 runs 14 residues. Germline V gene sequence: CDR1 LNHDA, CDR2 SQIVND (reference sequence). CDR3 DNA: TGTGCCAGTAGTATCTGGCAGGGTGTCAATGAGCAGTTCTTC. The encoded protein is CASSIWQGVNEQFF.

In its sample, this clonotype was seen many times. The rearrangement uses TRBV5-1 and TRBJ2-5, with unresolved D. V lost 1 base and J 1 base, leaving 2 bases between the germline ends. The germline gives CDR1 SGHRS, CDR2 YFSETQ. The CDR3 length is 12 residues. In DNA form, the CDR3 reads TGCGCCAGCAGCTTGTCCCAAGAGACCCAGTACTTC. Residues: CASSLSQETQYF.

This clonotype was seen a few times. The chain combines TRBV9 with TRBJ2-1; tentatively, D is TRBD1 or TRBD2 (6 bases each). Trimming cost V 0 bases and J 1 base, with 8 bases left between them. Per germline, CDR1 SGDLS and CDR2 YYNGEE. CDR3 length: 15 amino acids. Here the CDR3 reads CASSVEGGSYNEQFF. Written as DNA, the CDR3 is TGTGCCAGCAGCGTAGAAGGGGGGTCCTACAATGAGCAGTTCTTC.

This clonotype was found a few times. The gene calls are TRBV27 and TRBJ1-1; 7 bases align to TRBD1. CDR1 and CDR2 (germline): MNHEY, SMNVEV (reference sequence). J lost 4 bases, V lost 2 bases, and 13 bases had no gene match. There are 17 residues in the CDR3. The CDR3 loop is CASSLDSSQGSSTEAFF. For the CDR3, the DNA is TGTGCCAGCAGTTTAGACTCCTCACAGGGGAGCAGCACTGAAGCTTTCTTT.

This clonotype has just a few counts. This chain uses TRBV10-1 with TRBJ2-7; D is perhaps TRBD2 (5 bases). With 2 bases removed from V and 6 bases from J, the gap between germline ends came to 8 bases. Germline CDR1 reads WNHNN; CDR2 reads SYGVQD (reference sequence). There are 12 residues in the CDR3. The CDR3 DNA reads as TGCGCCAGCAGTGAGCCGGGGTCCGAGCAGTACTTC. Protein product: CASSEPGSEQYF.